Reported below is one T cell receptor beta chain. Its target is not known. This table comes from immunoSEQ multiplex PCR, and its TCRdb copy is limited to in-frame clones, with some not included. This table holds more than 75,000 clones, more than 85% found once. The data belong to a study of cytomegalovirus exposure and HLA in healthy donors. About the study: The 500 to 850 first-cohort repertoires and the approximately 110 validation repertoires shared the same platform, a later analysis reported. Study observations and caveats: Most TCR sequences were rare, but some public TCRs occurred in many donors. Cytomegalovirus-associated status was assigned to 164 TCR beta chains.

Germline V lookup: CDR1 PRHDT, CDR2 FYEKMQ (reference sequence). V was pared by 4 bases and J by 0 bases, with 7 bases of the junction left unmatched. This CDR3 has 16 residues. The rearrangement links TRBV13 to TRBJ1-1, with TRBD1 matching over 8 bases. The sequence came from a man in his late teens or twenties in good health and CMV-seronegative. Sequences were obtained from PBMCs. The chain's CDR3 is CASSSGQGAVNTEAFF. As DNA, the CDR3 is TGTGCCAGCAGCTCGGGGCAGGGGGCAGTGAACACTGAAGCTTTCTTT.